This T cell receptor (beta chain) was profiled in a study of blood T cells in healthy people across ages. There are 16 residues in the CDR3. The use of a sample-barcoded 5' primer and a J-beta primer mix characterized a second PCR of roughly 6 to 11 cycles. TCRdb recomputed calls from the 5' RACE reads with MiXCR, one row per CDR3 protein. The data contain 850,000 to 1,000,000 distinct CDR3 sequences, about 44% of them seen just once; the ten biggest clones take up around an eighth. This chain connects TRBV21-1 to TRBJ1-4. TRBV21-1 counts as a pseudogene. Sequenced: blood. The TCR sequence derives from a man aged 25 to 40 in good health. In nucleotides, the CDR3 is TGTGCCAGCAGCCCTGACGCGCGGGAGGCTAATGAAAAACTGTTTTTT. Protein product: CASSPDAREANEKLFF.